The entry below describes one T cell receptor (beta chain). Through MiXCR, TCRdb re-clonotyped the PCR reads. The sample yields around 41,000 clones, roughly 3.1% seen once. The entry originates in a study of metastatic and nonmetastatic thyroid tumors. Germline trimming cut 1 base from V and 9 bases from J; bases unmatched to any gene: 8. The CDR3 runs 15 residues. Germline CDR1 and CDR2: MNHEY and SVGEGT. Patients had received no treatment of any kind before thyroid surgery. The receptor's source is a female donor with papillary thyroid cancer or a benign thyroid nodule (not recorded which). Some clones in this sample may be carry-over from other donors' samples. The J gene is TRBJ2-1, the V gene TRBV6-2 or TRBV6-3, with 8 nucleotides matching TRBD1. The sequenced sample consisted of blood. In DNA, the CDR3 is TGTGCCAGCAGTTACTTGCCAGGGGGCCAAGGTGAGCAGTTCTTC. This encodes CASSYLPGGQGEQFF.